Listed below are T cell receptor beta chains from one sample, sequenced in a study of regulatory T cells in long-lasting Graves disease. TCRdb reprocessed the multiplex PCR reads via MiXCR and lists one record per CDR3 protein. The data hold hundreds of thousands of distinct CDR3 sequences, with about 30% observed a single time. Source: peripheral blood mononuclear cells (PBMCs), taken when the disease was refractory, from a patient treated with antithyroid drugs. The receptors were gathered from a female donor with Graves disease. CDR3s include the opening cysteine and the closing phenylalanine or tryptophan.

CDR3aa: CASGLATGRGSPLHF
j_gene: TRBJ1-6
v_gene: TRBV12-5

CDR3aa: CAISELSGQNYEQYF
j_gene: TRBJ2-7
v_gene: TRBV10-3

CDR3aa: CASSPGPVGTEAFF
j_gene: TRBJ1-1
v_gene: TRBV7-2

CDR3aa: CASSPLSLGSETQYF
j_gene: TRBJ2-5
v_gene: TRBV27

CDR3aa: CASSYKRGSTGELFF
j_gene: TRBJ2-2
v_gene: TRBV6-5

CDR3aa: CASSSAGQYNSPLHF
j_gene: TRBJ1-6
v_gene: TRBV5-1

CDR3aa: CASSTRALGGASNEQFF
j_gene: TRBJ2-1
v_gene: TRBV19

CDR3aa: CSARDREQEGETQYF
j_gene: TRBJ2-5
v_gene: TRBV20-1

CDR3aa: CASSLVFSGMNTEAFF
j_gene: TRBJ1-1
v_gene: TRBV7-8

CDR3aa: CASSPAGQNTEAFF
j_gene: TRBJ1-1
v_gene: TRBV6-1

CDR3aa: CASSSEHRNTEAFF
j_gene: TRBJ1-1
v_gene: TRBV7-9